This T cell receptor beta chain was captured by sequencing in a study of blood T cells in healthy people across ages. Germline CDR1 DFQATT, CDR2 SNEGSKA (reference sequence). There are 16 residues in the CDR3. V gave up 0 bases and J gave up 2 bases, with 16 bases separating them. Sample-barcoded 5' priming and a J-beta primer mix drove a second PCR of 7 to 11 cycles. In TCRdb, the 5' RACE reads were re-called with MiXCR into one record per CDR3 protein. The sample shows 850,000 to 1,100,000 distinct CDR3 sequences, 35% to 40% of them seen only once. Notes on this clonotype: Its antigen is not known.

Study-wide findings and caveats: Among long-lived donors, naive CD4+ cells were more numerous and diversity higher than in aged donors. The fall in TCR beta diversity per million T cells was roughly linear with age.

The source of this sequence is a man between 18 and 35 years old in good health. The sample consisted of blood. The gene calls are TRBV20-1 and TRBJ1-2; D gene unclear. The CDR3 DNA is TGCAGTGCTAGAGATTGGTGGCCTCGTCAGAACTATGGCTACACCTTC. Protein product: CSARDWWPRQNYGYTF.